The 20 T cell receptor beta chains in this list originate from one sample, sequenced in a study of blood T cell repertoires in COVID-19. Assay used: immunoSEQ multiplex PCR; TCRdb lists only in-frame clones, some missing. The table shows some 180,000 clones, with 80% occurring only once. The sequenced sample consisted of PBMCs or T cells enriched from blood (not recorded which). Receptor source: a man aged 55-75 years who had been exposed to COVID-19.

The chain joins TRBV19 to TRBJ1-1, with 8 bases aligning to TRBD1. Germline V lookup: CDR1 LNHDA, CDR2 SQIVND (reference sequence). The CDR3 extends over 12 amino acids. J gave up 4 bases and V 6 bases, and 1 base lay outside the gene matches. The CDR3 sequence: CASSDRGTEAFF. The CDR3 coding sequence is TGTGCCAGTAGCGACAGGGGCACTGAAGCTTTCTTT.

The table lists this clone with a count of one. CDR3 protein: CASSPAGTVMVYEQFF. DNA for the CDR3: TGTGCCAGTAGCCCAGCGGGAACGGTCATGGTCTATGAGCAGTTCTTC. V and J are TRBV19 and TRBJ2-1; TRBD2 matches 7 bases. V was pared by 6 bases and J by 8 bases, with 16 bases of the junction left unmatched. The CDR3 consists of 16 residues. CDR1 LNHDA and CDR2 SQIVND come from the germline V gene (reference sequence).

DNA for the CDR3: TGTGCCATCAGCCCCGGGACAGGGGTCCCTAGCACAGATACGCAGTATTTT. Its translation: CAISPGTGVPSTDTQYF. The V call is TRBV10-3, the J call TRBJ2-3, with TRBD1 identical over 10 bases. V dropped 6 bases and J dropped 0; count of bases not matched to a gene: 9. Per germline, CDR1 ENHRY and CDR2 SYGVKD. This CDR3 has 17 residues.

This chain joins TRBV3-1 (or the pseudogene TRBV3-2) and TRBJ1-6; no clear D gene. The CDR3 extends over 17 amino acids. V lost 0 bases, J lost 4 bases, and 13 bases lay in between. Germline V CDR1 and CDR2: LGHDT, YNNKEL (reference sequence). The CDR3 region has the DNA TGTGCCAGCAGCCAAGATCTGGCCAGTACATATAATTCACCCCTCCACTTT. Protein sequence: CASSQDLASTYNSPLHF.

The chain has TRBV29-1 and TRBJ2-7, with 9 bases fitting TRBD2. The CDR3 has 12 amino acids. Germline lookup yields CDR1 SQVTM and CDR2 ANQGSEA. V dropped 7 bases and J dropped 2; count of bases not matched to a gene: 3. This CDR3 is CSALAGAYEQYF. In nucleotides, the CDR3 is TGCAGCGCCTTAGCGGGAGCCTACGAGCAGTACTTC.

The chain joins TRBV5-1 to TRBJ2-1, with 13 bases lining up with TRBD2. J lost 4 bases, V lost 4 bases, and 8 bases had no gene match. The V gene's germline CDR1 is SGHRS and CDR2 YFSETQ. The CDR3 is 17 residues long. The CDR3 region has the DNA TGCGCCAGCAGCACGACCGGGACTAGCGGGACTTACAATGAGCAGTTCTTC. Translated: CASSTTGTSGTYNEQFF.

This chain joins TRBV25-1 and TRBJ1-2, with TRBD1 matching over 7 bases. V shed 4 bases, J shed 6 bases, and the junction held 2 bases outside the gene matches. The CDR3 covers 12 residues. The germline V gene encodes CDR1 MGHDK and CDR2 SYGVNS. CDR3 bases: TGTGCCAGCAGTGGAGACAGGGATGGCTACACCTTC. Translating gives CASSGDRDGYTF.

This chain joins TRBV7-2 and TRBJ1-1; D gene unclear. CDR1 and CDR2 (germline): SGHTA, FQGNSA. The V and J ends lost 5 bases and 0 bases respectively, with 7 bases between them. The length of the CDR3 is 13 residues. The CDR3 nucleotides are TGTGCCAGCAGCCCTACGGTGAACACTGAAGCTTTCTTT. Its translation: CASSPTVNTEAFF.

This rearrangement joins TRBV6-5 to TRBJ1-1; D unclear. Germline-derived CDR1 and CDR2 are MNHEY and SVGAGI. Trimming left V 1 base short and J 5 bases short, with 11 bases between. This CDR3 is 14 amino acids long. CDR3 coding DNA: TGTGCCAGCAGTTACTTCCGGGGAGGGACTGAAGCTTTCTTT. Translated, it gives CASSYFRGGTEAFF.

This clone has just one count. The V gene is TRBV19, the J gene TRBJ1-2; a weak D match, TRBD1 (6 bases). Per germline, CDR1 LNHDA and CDR2 SQIVND (reference sequence). The CDR3 totals 14 residues. The V end lost 4 bases, the J end lost 4 bases, and 13 bases lay between the germline ends. The CDR3: CASSTRQGSYGYTF. The DNA of the CDR3 is TGTGCCAGTAGTACAAGGCAGGGGAGCTATGGCTACACCTTC.

The J gene is TRBJ2-7, the V gene TRBV19; the D is unclear. This CDR3 region has 13 residues. Germline CDR1 is LNHDA and CDR2 is SQIVND (reference sequence). V was cut by 6 bases and J by 0 bases, with 9 bases left in between. The CDR3 DNA sequence: TGTGCCAGTAGACGGTCAAGCTCCTACGAGCAGTACTTC. Protein product: CASRRSSSYEQYF.

This clone was counted many times. The chain joins TRBV6-6 to TRBJ1-1; D gene ambiguous. V lost 0 bases, J lost 5 bases, and 4 bases lay in between. The CDR3 spans 12 residues. The V gene's germline CDR1 is MNHNY and CDR2 SVGAGI (reference sequence). CDR3: CASSYSATEAFF. Written as DNA, the CDR3 is TGTGCCAGCAGTTACTCGGCAACTGAAGCTTTCTTT.

The chain uses TRBV10-2 and TRBJ2-7; weak D call: TRBD2 (6 bases). The V gene's germline CDR1 is WSHSY and CDR2 SAAADI. Deletions cut 6 bases from V and 0 bases from J, with 18 bases between. This CDR3 is 16 amino acids long. The CDR3 DNA sequence: TGCGCCAGCAGCCCCGGCGGCGGGACCTCCTCCTACGAGCAGTACTTC. Amino acids: CASSPGGGTSSYEQYF.

This clone was recorded only once. The chain couples TRBV7-3 to TRBJ2-2, with TRBD1 identical over 7 bases. CDR1 and CDR2 (germline): SGHTA, FQGTGA. Trimming took 5 bases from V and 0 from J; bases not matched to a gene: 9. The CDR3 runs to 17 residues. Written as DNA, the CDR3 is TGTGCCAGCAGCCCGACGGTGACAGGGCCGAACACCGGGGAGCTGTTTTTT. Its protein is CASSPTVTGPNTGELFF.

This rearrangement joins TRBV7-2 to TRBJ2-7; TRBD1 aligns across 7 bases. CDR3 length equals 17 residues. V was pared by 1 base and J by 0 bases, with 9 bases of the junction left unmatched. From germline, CDR1 is SGHTA and CDR2 FQGNSA. CDR3 amino acids: CASSLVGSRGPSYEQYF. In DNA, the CDR3 is TGTGCCAGCAGCTTAGTGGGTTCTAGGGGGCCCTCCTACGAGCAGTACTTC.

The chain is built from TRBV2 and TRBJ1-5; tentatively, D is TRBD1 (6 bases). Germline lookup yields CDR1 SNHLY and CDR2 FYNNEI. CDR3 size: 14 residues. Deletions cut 9 bases from V and 6 bases from J, with 18 bases between. CDR3 sequence reads: CASKGVGEGQPQHF. CDR3 sequence (DNA): TGTGCCAGTAAGGGGGTAGGTGAGGGTCAGCCCCAGCATTTT.

The J gene is TRBJ2-3, the V gene TRBV5-1; 10 bases are a match to TRBD2. Trimming cost V 4 bases and J 4 bases; bases outside gene matches: 12. The germline V gene encodes CDR1 SGHRS and CDR2 YFSETQ. This CDR3 spans 17 amino acids. For the CDR3, the DNA is TGCGCCAGCAGCCCATGGACTAGCGGTAGCGTCGCAGATACGCAGTATTTT. Protein: CASSPWTSGSVADTQYF.

The V gene is TRBV5-1, the J gene TRBJ1-2; possible D gene TRBD1, 6 bases. This CDR3 contains 13 residues. The germline CDR1 and CDR2 sequences are SGHRS and YFSETQ. The V end was cut by 4 bases, the J end by 8 bases, with 15 bases between. As DNA, the CDR3 is TGCGCCAGCAGCCCAGAGGGGGATGGCGGCTACACCTTC. Its protein product is CASSPEGDGGYTF.

The chain links TRBV24-1 to TRBJ2-3; a possible D gene is TRBD1 (5 bases). The CDR3 length is 14 residues. Looked up from germline, CDR1 is KGHDR and CDR2 is SFDVKD. Trimming pared 5 bases from V and 0 bases from J, leaving 8 bases between. The CDR3 sequence: CATSGYRSTDTQYF. The CDR3 DNA reads as TGTGCCACCAGTGGGTACAGGAGCACAGATACGCAGTATTTT.

For this clone: Other DNA sequences within the sample encode an identical CDR3. V is TRBV4-1 and J is TRBJ2-2; D might be TRBD2 (5 bases). V lost 8 bases and J 1 base, leaving 11 bases between the germline ends. The CDR3 is made up of 14 amino acids. Germline-derived CDR1 and CDR2 are MGHRA and YSYEKL. CDR3 in amino acids: CASSRRENTGELFF. The CDR3 nucleotides read TGCGCCAGCTCACGTCGGGAGAACACCGGGGAGCTGTTTTTT.